The TCR beta chain under discussion was sequenced for a study of cytomegalovirus exposure and HLA in healthy donors. Whole-study results and caveats: Three CMV-associated chains were confirmed in vitro to be specific for CMV antigens.

The CDR3 extends over 15 amino acids. The germline gives CDR1 MNHNS, CDR2 SASEGT. Trimming cost V 6 bases and J 5 bases; bases outside gene matches: 9. This clone occurred a few times. The antigen remains unidentified. Researchers ran the PCR with 60 Vbeta and 13 Jbeta primers. Data came from immunoSEQ multiplex PCR; TCRdb stores just in-frame clones and leaves some out. The data show about 140,000 clones, with around four fifths seen just once and about 2.6% held by the top ten. This TCR came from a boy younger than 10 in good health and CMV-seronegative. The source material was PBMCs. The V call is TRBV6-1, the J call TRBJ1-1, with 10 bases matching TRBD1. The CDR3 DNA reads as TGTGCCAGCAGGGGGGACAGGGGCCGATGGACTGAAGCTTTCTTT. This gives the protein CASRGDRGRWTEAFF.